A selection of T cell receptor beta chains follows, all from one sample in a study of cytotoxic CD8 clonotypes in ibrutinib-treated CLL. Only in-frame clones appear in the TCRdb table, and some are missing; sequencing was by immunoSEQ multiplex PCR. Of about 50,000 clones in the sample, about three quarters were seen once. Source: PBMCs, taken after 12 months of ibrutinib treatment. The receptor set was obtained from a human donor with chronic lymphocytic leukemia. Each CDR3 is given without its conserved first and last residue.

v_gene	j_gene	CDR3aa
TRBV7-9	TRBJ1-2	ASSGFGDYT
TRBV19	TRBJ2-1	ASSLAGGGNEQF
TRBV6-5	TRBJ1-1	ASSRGTEAF
TRBV29-1	TRBJ1-2	SVEVARGYT
TRBV7-6	TRBJ2-1	ASSYGTRDYNEQF
TRBV6-5	TRBJ1-3	ASSYSELSSGNTIY
TRBV5-5	TRBJ1-2	ASSLDPLGSGYT
TRBV28	TRBJ2-1	ASTEQGAQYNEQF
TRBV5-1	TRBJ1-4	ASNSDGRGEKLF
TRBV19	TRBJ2-7	ASSIESSWAYEQY
TRBV7-4	TRBJ2-3	ASNLTEVGFTDTQY
TRBV5-1	TRBJ2-5	ASSPDRWQTQY
TRBV2	TRBJ1-2	ASSGFGTDLFGYT
TRBV25-1	TRBJ1-3	ASSTNWGGGGNTIY
TRBV7-7	TRBJ2-3	ASSEGTVSDTQY